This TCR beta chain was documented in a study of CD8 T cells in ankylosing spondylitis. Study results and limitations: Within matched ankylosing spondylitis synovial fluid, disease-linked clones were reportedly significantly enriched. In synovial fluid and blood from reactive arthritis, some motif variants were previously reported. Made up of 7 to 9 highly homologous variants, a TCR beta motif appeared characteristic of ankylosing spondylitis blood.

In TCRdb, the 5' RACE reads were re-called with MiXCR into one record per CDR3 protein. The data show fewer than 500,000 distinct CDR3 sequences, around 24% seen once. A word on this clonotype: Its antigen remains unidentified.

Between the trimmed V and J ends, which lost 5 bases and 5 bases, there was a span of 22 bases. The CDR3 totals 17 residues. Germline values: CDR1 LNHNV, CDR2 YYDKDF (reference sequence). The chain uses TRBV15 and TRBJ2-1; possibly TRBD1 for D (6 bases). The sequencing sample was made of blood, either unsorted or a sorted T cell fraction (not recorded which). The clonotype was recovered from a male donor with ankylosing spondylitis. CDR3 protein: CATSARGGLGYNNEQFF. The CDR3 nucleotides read TGTGCCACCAGCGCCCGAGGGGGTCTTGGGTATAACAATGAGCAGTTCTTC.